Sequencing of this TCR beta chain was carried out in a study of blood T cells in healthy people across ages. Study-wide points: Long-lived donors carried more naive CD4+ cells and greater diversity than aged donors.

Trimming at V came to 3 bases and at J to 6 bases, leaving 6 bases not matched to a gene. Germline CDR1 and CDR2: SNHLY and FYNNEI. The CDR3 covers 14 residues. Aged about 6 to 90, donors were systemically healthy Caucasians from Russia. Primed by a sample-barcoded 5' primer and a J-beta primer mix, a second PCR proceeded for about 7 to 11 cycles. Each TCR beta cDNA got a 12-nucleotide random molecular identifier. Samples each returned at least 3 million CDR3-containing paired-end reads. TCRdb redid the calling of the 5' RACE reads with MiXCR, one entry per CDR3 protein. The sample lists 630,000 or so distinct CDR3 sequences, about 30% seen once, with 15% in the top ten. This clonotype was observed at least ten times. Its specificity is unknown.

The V call is TRBV2, the J call TRBJ1-2; TRBD1 aligns across 8 bases. The sequence derives from a woman of 80 years or more in good health. Material for sequencing was blood. CDR3 DNA sequence: TGTGCCAGCAGTGATCCAGGGGGCGTTGATGGCTACACCTTC. Protein: CASSDPGGVDGYTF.